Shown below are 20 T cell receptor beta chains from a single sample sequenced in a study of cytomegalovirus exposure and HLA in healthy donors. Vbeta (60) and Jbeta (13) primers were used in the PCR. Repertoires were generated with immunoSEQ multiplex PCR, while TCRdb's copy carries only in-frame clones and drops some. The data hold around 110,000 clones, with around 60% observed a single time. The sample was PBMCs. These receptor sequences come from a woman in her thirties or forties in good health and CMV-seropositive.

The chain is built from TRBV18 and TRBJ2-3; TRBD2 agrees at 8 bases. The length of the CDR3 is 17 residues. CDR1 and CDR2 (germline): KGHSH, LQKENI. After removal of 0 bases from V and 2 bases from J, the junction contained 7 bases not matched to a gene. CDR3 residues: CASSPPRGGRTTDTQYF. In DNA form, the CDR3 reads TGTGCCAGCTCACCACCCCGGGGGGGGAGGACCACAGATACGCAGTATTTT.

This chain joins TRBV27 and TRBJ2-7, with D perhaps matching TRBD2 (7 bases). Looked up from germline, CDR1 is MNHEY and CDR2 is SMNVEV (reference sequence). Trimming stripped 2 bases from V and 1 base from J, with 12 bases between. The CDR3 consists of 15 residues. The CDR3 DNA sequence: TGTGCCAGCAGTTTAGGAGGGGGGGGGTCCTACGAGCAGTACTTC. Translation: CASSLGGGGSYEQYF.

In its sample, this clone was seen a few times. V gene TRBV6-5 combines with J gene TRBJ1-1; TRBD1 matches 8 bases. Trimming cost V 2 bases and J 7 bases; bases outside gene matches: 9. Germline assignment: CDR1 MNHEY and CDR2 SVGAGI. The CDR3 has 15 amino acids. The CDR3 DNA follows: TGTGCCAGCAGTTACCAGGGACAGGAGATCGATGAAGCTTTCTTT. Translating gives CASSYQGQEIDEAFF.

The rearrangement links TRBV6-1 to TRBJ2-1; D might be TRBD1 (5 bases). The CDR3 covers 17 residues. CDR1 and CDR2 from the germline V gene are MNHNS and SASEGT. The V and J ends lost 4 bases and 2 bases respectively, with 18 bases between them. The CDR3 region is CASSGSSQQGAYNEQFF. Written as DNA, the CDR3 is TGTGCCAGCAGTGGATCGTCCCAACAAGGGGCCTACAATGAGCAGTTCTTC.

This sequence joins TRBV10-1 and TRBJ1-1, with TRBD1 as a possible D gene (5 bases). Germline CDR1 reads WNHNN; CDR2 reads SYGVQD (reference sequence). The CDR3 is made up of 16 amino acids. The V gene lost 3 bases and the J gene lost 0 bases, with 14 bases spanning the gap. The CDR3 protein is CASSDYRQLMNTEAFF. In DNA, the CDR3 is TGCGCCAGCAGTGACTATAGACAGCTCATGAACACTGAAGCTTTCTTT.

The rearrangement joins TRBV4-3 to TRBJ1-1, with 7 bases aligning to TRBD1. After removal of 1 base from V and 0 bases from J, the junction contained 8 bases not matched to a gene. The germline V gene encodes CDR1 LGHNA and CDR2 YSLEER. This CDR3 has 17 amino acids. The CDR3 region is CASSQATGNSMNTEAFF. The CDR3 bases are TGCGCCAGCAGCCAAGCGACAGGGAATTCAATGAACACTGAAGCTTTCTTT.

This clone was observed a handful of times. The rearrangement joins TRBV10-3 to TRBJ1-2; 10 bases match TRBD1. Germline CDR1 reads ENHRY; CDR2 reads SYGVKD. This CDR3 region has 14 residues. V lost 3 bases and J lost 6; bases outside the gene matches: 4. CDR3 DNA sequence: TGTGCCATCAGTGACGAGACAGGGGGCGATGGCTACACCTTC. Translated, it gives CAISDETGGDGYTF.

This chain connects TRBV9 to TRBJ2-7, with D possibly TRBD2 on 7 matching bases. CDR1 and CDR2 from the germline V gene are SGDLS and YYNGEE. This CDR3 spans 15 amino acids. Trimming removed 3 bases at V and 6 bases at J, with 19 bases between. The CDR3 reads CASSEGGGPQGEQYF. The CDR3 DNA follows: TGTGCCAGCAGCGAGGGGGGGGGTCCCCAGGGCGAGCAGTACTTC. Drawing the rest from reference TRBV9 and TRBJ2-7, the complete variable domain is DSGVTQTPKHLITATGQRVTLRCSPRSGDLSVYWYQQSLDQGLQFLIQYYNGEERAKGNILERFSAQQFPDLHSELNLSSLELGDSALYFCASSEGGGPQGEQYFGPGTRLTVT.

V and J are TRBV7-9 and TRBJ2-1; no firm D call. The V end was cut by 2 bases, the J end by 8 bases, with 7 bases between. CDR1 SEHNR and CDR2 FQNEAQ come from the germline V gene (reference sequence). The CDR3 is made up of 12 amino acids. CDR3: CASSLWADEQFF. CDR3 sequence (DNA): TGTGCCAGCAGCTTATGGGCAGATGAGCAGTTCTTC.

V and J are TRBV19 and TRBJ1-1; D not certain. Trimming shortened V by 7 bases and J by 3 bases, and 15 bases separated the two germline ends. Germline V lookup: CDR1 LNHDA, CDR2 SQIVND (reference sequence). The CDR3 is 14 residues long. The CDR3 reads CASNAEISHTEAFF. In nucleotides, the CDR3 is TGTGCCAGTAATGCGGAGATCTCCCACACTGAAGCTTTCTTT.

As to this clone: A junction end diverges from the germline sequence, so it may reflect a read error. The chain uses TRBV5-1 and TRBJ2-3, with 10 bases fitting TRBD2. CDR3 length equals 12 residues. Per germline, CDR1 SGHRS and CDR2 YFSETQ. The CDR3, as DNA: TGCGCCAGCAGCTTGGCTGGTGGACTAGCGGCTTTT. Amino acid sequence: CASSLAGGLAAF.

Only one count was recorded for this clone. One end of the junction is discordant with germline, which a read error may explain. CDR3 region: CANSIKGFGNQPQHF. The CDR3 DNA reads TGTGCCAATAGTATCAAGGGGTTTGGCAATCAGCCCCAGCATTTT. The genes are TRBV19 and TRBJ1-5; D perhaps matches TRBD1 (5 bases). Germline V gene sequence: CDR1 LNHDA, CDR2 SQIVND (reference sequence). The CDR3 totals 15 residues.

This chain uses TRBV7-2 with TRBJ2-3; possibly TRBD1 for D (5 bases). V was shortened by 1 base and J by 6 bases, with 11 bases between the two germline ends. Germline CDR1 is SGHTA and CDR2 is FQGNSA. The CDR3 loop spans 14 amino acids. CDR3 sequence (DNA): TGTGCCAGCAGCTTAGGATCGACAGCTGATACGCAGTATTTT. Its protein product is CASSLGSTADTQYF.

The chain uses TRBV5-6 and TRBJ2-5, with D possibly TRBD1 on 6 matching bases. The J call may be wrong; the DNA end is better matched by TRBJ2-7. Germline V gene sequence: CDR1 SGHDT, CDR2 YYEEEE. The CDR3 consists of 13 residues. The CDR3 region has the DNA TGTGCCAGCAGCTTTACCAACAGGGCCGAGCAGTACTTC. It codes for CASSFTNRAEQYF.

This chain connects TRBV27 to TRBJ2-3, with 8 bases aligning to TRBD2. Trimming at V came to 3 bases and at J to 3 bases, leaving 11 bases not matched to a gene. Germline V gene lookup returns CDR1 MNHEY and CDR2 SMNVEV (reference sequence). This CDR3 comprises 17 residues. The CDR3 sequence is CASSFPTGGPSTDTQYF. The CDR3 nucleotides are TGTGCCAGCAGTTTTCCAACGGGAGGGCCCTCGACAGATACGCAGTATTTT.

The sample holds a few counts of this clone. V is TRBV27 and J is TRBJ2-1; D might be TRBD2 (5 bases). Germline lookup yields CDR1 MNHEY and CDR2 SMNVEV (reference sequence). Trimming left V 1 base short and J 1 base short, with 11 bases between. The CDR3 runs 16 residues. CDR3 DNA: TGTGCCAGCAGTTTATGGGCGGGTGAATCCTACAATGAGCAGTTCTTC. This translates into CASSLWAGESYNEQFF.

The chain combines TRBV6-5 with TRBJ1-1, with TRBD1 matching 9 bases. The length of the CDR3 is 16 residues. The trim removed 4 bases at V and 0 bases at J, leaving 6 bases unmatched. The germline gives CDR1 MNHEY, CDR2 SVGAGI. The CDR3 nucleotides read TGTGCCAGCAGTTCTACAGGGGGCTCGGTGAACACTGAAGCTTTCTTT. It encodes CASSSTGGSVNTEAFF.

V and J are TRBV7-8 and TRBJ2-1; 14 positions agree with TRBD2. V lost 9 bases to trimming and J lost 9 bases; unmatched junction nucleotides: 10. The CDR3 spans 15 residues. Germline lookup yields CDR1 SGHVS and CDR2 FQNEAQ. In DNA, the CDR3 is TGTGCCAGACCGGGACTAGCGGGAGAAATGGTTGAGCAGTTCTTC. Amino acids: CARPGLAGEMVEQFF.

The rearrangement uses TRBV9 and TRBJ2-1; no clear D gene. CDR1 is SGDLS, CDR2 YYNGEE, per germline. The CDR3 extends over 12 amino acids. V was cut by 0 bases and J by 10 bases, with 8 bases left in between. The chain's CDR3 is CASSVGHGEQFF. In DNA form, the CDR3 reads TGTGCCAGCAGCGTAGGCCACGGGGAGCAGTTCTTC. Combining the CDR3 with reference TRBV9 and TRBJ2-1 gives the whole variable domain DSGVTQTPKHLITATGQRVTLRCSPRSGDLSVYWYQQSLDQGLQFLIQYYNGEERAKGNILERFSAQQFPDLHSELNLSSLELGDSALYFCASSVGHGEQFFGPGTRLTVL.

The CDR3: CASSFGQGPNTDTQYF. CDR3 DNA: TGTGCCAGCAGTTTCGGACAAGGCCCAAACACAGATACGCAGTATTTT. The rearrangement joins TRBV9 to TRBJ2-3, with a weak D call TRBD1 (5 bases). The V gene's germline CDR1 is SGDLS and CDR2 YYNGEE. Trimming left V 5 bases short and J 2 bases short, with 18 bases between. The CDR3 sequence is 16 residues long.